The 15 T cell receptor beta chains presented below share a single source sample, sequenced in a study of T cells in localized non-small cell lung cancer. TCRdb keeps only in-frame clones here, not all; method: immunoSEQ multiplex PCR. The data show some 51,000 clones, with roughly 85% seen just once and less than 6% held by the top ten. The sequences come from peripheral blood, collected before any cancer treatment. All receptors come from a woman aged 35 to 70 with stage I lung adenocarcinoma.

The V gene is TRBV11-3, the J gene TRBJ1-2, with D tentatively TRBD1 (6 bases). CDR3 length: 17 residues. Germline V gene lookup returns CDR1 SGHNT and CDR2 YENEEA. Between the trimmed V and J ends, which lost 1 base and 3 bases, there was a span of 18 bases. In nucleotides, the CDR3 is TGTGCCAGCAGCTTAGGGCTGGGGGCGAAAAGGTACTATGGCTACACCTTC. It encodes CASSLGLGAKRYYGYTF.

The table lists this clone with a count of one. The same CDR3 arises from other DNA sequences in this sample as well. The CDR3 sequence: CASSPSPLGQGVSYEQYF. In DNA form, the CDR3 reads TGTGCCAGCAGTCCAAGCCCCCTTGGACAAGGGGTCTCCTACGAGCAGTACTTC. This rearrangement joins TRBV27 to TRBJ2-7, with D possibly TRBD1 on 5 matching bases. Between the trimmed V and J ends, which lost 5 bases and 0 bases, there was a span of 23 bases. Germline lookup yields CDR1 MNHEY and CDR2 SMNVEV (reference sequence). The CDR3 sequence is 18 residues long.

This rearrangement joins TRBV19 to TRBJ1-3, with D tentatively TRBD1 (6 bases). CDR1 is LNHDA and CDR2 is SQIVND in the germline V gene (reference sequence). With 3 bases removed from V and 0 bases from J, the gap between germline ends came to 21 bases. CDR3 length: 19 amino acids. The CDR3 sequence is CASSIPLGQPFTSGNTIYF. The CDR3 DNA is TGTGCCAGTAGTATCCCCCTAGGACAGCCATTTACCTCTGGAAACACCATATATTTT.

The chain joins TRBV19 to TRBJ2-3; the D gene is possibly TRBD2 (6 bases). Germline V CDR1 and CDR2: LNHDA, SQIVND (reference sequence). The CDR3 covers 15 residues. V was clipped by 6 bases and J by 1 base, with 14 bases between them. The CDR3 region has the DNA TGTGCCAGTAGCCAATCGGGGGAGCGCACAGATACGCAGTATTTT. The encoded protein is CASSQSGERTDTQYF.

This rearrangement joins TRBV5-1 to TRBJ2-7; 8 nucleotides line up with TRBD2. Germline V gene sequence: CDR1 SGHRS, CDR2 YFSETQ. The CDR3 is 14 amino acids. J gave up 7 bases and V 2 bases, and 8 bases lay outside the gene matches. The CDR3 nucleotides read TGCGCCAGCAGCTTTAGCGGGGCCAACATGGAGCAGTACTTC. Translated: CASSFSGANMEQYF. Based on the CDR3 plus reference TRBV5-1 and TRBJ2-7, the full variable domain is KAGVTQTPRYLIKTRGQQVTLSCSPISGHRSVSWYQQTPGQGLQFLFEYFSETQRNKGNFPGRFSGRQFSNSRSEMNVSTLELGDSALYLCASSFSGANMEQYFGPGTRLTVT.

This chain links TRBV4-2 with TRBJ1-2; tentatively, D is TRBD1 (5 bases). V lost 4 bases and J 1 base, leaving 13 bases between the germline ends. The CDR3 spans 15 residues. CDR1 is LGHNA and CDR2 is YNFKEQ in the germline V gene. CDR3 nucleotides: TGTGCCAGCAGCCTCTCCCCGGACAATAACTATGGCTACACCTTC. Translation gives CASSLSPDNNYGYTF.

The chain joins TRBV19 to TRBJ1-4; 8 bases align to TRBD1. The germline gives CDR1 LNHDA, CDR2 SQIVND (reference sequence). Unmatched junction bases numbered 0, after V lost 6 bases and J lost 0 bases. The CDR3 consists of 14 residues. Written as DNA, the CDR3 is TGTGCCAGTAGCAGGGGGCCAACTAATGAAAAACTGTTTTTT. It yields the protein CASSRGPTNEKLFF. Filled out from reference TRBV19 and TRBJ1-4, the complete variable domain reads DGGITQSPKYLFRKEGQNVTLSCEQNLNHDAMYWYRQDPGQGLRLIYYSQIVNDFQKGDIAEGYSVSREKKESFPLTVTSAQKNPTAFYLCASSRGPTNEKLFFGSGTQLSVL.

The chain links TRBV9 to TRBJ2-2, with D possibly called TRBD1 or TRBD2 (6 bases each). Trimming took off 0 bases at V and 4 bases at J, with 13 bases between the two ends. This CDR3 comprises 16 residues. Per germline, CDR1 SGDLS and CDR2 YYNGEE. The CDR3 bases are TGTGCCAGCAGCGTAGGGAGGGGGGCCGCCACCGGGGAGCTGTTTTTT. Residues: CASSVGRGAATGELFF.

This chain connects TRBV19 to TRBJ2-7, with TRBD2 identical over 11 bases. CDR1 LNHDA and CDR2 SQIVND come from the germline V gene (reference sequence). This CDR3 comprises 14 residues. The J segment lost 6 bases and the V segment lost 3 bases, leaving 4 bases of the junction unmatched. The CDR3 here is CASSIKLAGGEQYF. DNA of the CDR3: TGTGCCAGTAGTATTAAGCTAGCGGGGGGCGAGCAGTACTTC. The full variable domain, with the rest looked up from reference TRBV19 and TRBJ2-7, is DGGITQSPKYLFRKEGQNVTLSCEQNLNHDAMYWYRQDPGQGLRLIYYSQIVNDFQKGDIAEGYSVSREKKESFPLTVTSAQKNPTAFYLCASSIKLAGGEQYFGPGTRLTVT.

The J gene is TRBJ2-2, the V gene TRBV11-3; D unclear. CDR1 is SGHNT and CDR2 is YENEEA in the germline V gene. This CDR3 is 12 amino acids long. V lost 3 bases, J lost 7 bases, and 6 bases lay in between. The CDR3 loop reads CASSFPRGELFF. In DNA form, the CDR3 reads TGTGCCAGCAGCTTCCCACGCGGGGAGCTGTTTTTT.

The chain is built from TRBV9 and TRBJ2-2; D unclear. Germline V gene data show CDR1 as SGDLS and CDR2 as YYNGEE. V dropped 0 bases and J dropped 9 bases, with 6 bases sitting between them. This CDR3 spans 12 amino acids. The CDR3 is CASSVGGRELFF. CDR3 DNA sequence: TGTGCCAGCAGCGTAGGAGGTAGGGAGCTGTTTTTT. Full variable domain (remainder filled in from reference TRBV9 and TRBJ2-2): DSGVTQTPKHLITATGQRVTLRCSPRSGDLSVYWYQQSLDQGLQFLIQYYNGEERAKGNILERFSAQQFPDLHSELNLSSLELGDSALYFCASSVGGRELFFGEGSRLTVL.

V and J are TRBV11-2 and TRBJ2-2; D is uncertain. This CDR3 has 12 amino acids. The ends were cut back, 8 bases at V and 1 base at J, with 5 bases in the middle. CDR1 and CDR2 from the germline V gene are SGHAT and FQNNGV. The CDR3 DNA reads as TGTGCCAGCGAAGGGAACACCGGGGAGCTGTTTTTT. Translating it yields CASEGNTGELFF.

This rearrangement joins TRBV6-6 to TRBJ2-5; either TRBD1 or TRBD2 may supply D (5 bases each). CDR1 and CDR2 (germline): MNHNY, SVGAGI (reference sequence). This CDR3 has 15 residues. The V end lost 2 bases, the J end lost 6 bases, and 16 bases lay between the germline ends. In DNA form, the CDR3 reads TGTGCCAGCAGTTACAACGAGGGACCACGGCAGACCCAGTACTTC. Its translation: CASSYNEGPRQTQYF.

This chain connects TRBV7-9 to TRBJ1-5; D might be TRBD1 (5 bases). The V gene lost 4 bases and the J gene lost 3 bases, with 10 bases spanning the gap. Germline V CDR1 and CDR2: SEHNR, FQNEAQ (reference sequence). The length of the CDR3 is 14 residues. CDR3 sequence (DNA): TGTGCCAGCAGCTCGACAGTTTACAATCAGCCCCAGCATTTT. Translating it yields CASSSTVYNQPQHF.

The V and J genes are TRBV7-6 and TRBJ2-1; a possible D gene is TRBD1 (5 bases). The CDR3 is 16 residues long. Germline loops: CDR1 SGHVS, CDR2 FNYEAQ. V was clipped by 1 base and J by 7 bases, with 17 bases between them. This chain's CDR3 is CASSLEGSGRANEQFF. CDR3 bases: TGTGCCAGCAGCTTAGAGGGGTCAGGGCGAGCAAATGAGCAGTTCTTC.